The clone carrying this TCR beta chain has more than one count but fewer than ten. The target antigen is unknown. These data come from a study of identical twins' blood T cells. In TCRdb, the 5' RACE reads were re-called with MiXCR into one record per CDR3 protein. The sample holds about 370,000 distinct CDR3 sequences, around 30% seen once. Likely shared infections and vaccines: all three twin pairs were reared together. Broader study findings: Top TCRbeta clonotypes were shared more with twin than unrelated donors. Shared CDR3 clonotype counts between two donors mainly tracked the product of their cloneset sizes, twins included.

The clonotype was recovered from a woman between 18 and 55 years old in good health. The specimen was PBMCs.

CDR3 nucleotide sequence: TGTGCCTGGAGTTTCCGGGGGAAATATGGCTACACCTTC. The encoded protein is CAWSFRGKYGYTF. The rearrangement joins TRBV30 to TRBJ1-2; D is possibly TRBD1 (5 bases). The CDR3 spans 13 residues. CDR1 is GTSNPN and CDR2 is SVGIG in the germline V gene (reference sequence). Trimming stripped 2 bases from V and 5 bases from J, with 12 bases between.